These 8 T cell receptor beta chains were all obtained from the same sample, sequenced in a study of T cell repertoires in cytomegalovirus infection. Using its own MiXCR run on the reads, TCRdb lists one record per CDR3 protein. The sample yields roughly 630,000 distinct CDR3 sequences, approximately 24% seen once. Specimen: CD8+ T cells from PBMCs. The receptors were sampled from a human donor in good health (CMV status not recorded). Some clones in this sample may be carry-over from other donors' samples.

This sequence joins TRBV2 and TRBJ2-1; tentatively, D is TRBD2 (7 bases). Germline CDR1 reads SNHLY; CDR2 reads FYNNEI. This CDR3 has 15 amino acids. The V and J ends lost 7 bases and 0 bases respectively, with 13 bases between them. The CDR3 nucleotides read TGTGCCAGCAAGGAGGGGGGGGGCTCCTACAATGAGCAGTTCTTC. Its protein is CASKEGGGSYNEQFF.

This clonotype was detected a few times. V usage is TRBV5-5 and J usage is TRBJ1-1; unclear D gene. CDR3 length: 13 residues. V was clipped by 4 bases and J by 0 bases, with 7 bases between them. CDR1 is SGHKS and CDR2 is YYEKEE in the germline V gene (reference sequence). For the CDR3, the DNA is TGTGCCAGCAGCCGGACCTTGAACACTGAAGCTTTCTTT. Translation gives CASSRTLNTEAFF.

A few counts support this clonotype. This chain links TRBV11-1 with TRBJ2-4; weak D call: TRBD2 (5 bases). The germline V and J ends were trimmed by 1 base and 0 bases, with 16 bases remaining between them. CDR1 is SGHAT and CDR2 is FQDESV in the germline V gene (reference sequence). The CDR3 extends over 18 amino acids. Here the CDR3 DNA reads TGTGCCAGCAGCTTAGTGAGGGAACCTGTCTTAGCCAAAAACATTCAGTACTTC. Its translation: CASSLVREPVLAKNIQYF. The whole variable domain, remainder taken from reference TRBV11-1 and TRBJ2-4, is EAEVAQSPRYKITEKSQAVAFWCDPISGHATLYWYRQILGQGPELLVQFQDESVVDDSQLPKDRFSAERLKGVDSTLKIQPAELGDSAMYLCASSLVREPVLAKNIQYFGAGTRLSVL.

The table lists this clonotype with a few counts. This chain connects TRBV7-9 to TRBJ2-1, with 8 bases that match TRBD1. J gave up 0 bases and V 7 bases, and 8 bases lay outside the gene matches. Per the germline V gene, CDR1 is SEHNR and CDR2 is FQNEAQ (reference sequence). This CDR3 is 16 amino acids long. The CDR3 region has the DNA TGTGCCAGCACCGAACTCAGGGGGCCCTCCTACAATGAGCAGTTCTTC. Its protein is CASTELRGPSYNEQFF.

CDR3 DNA sequence: TGTGCCAGCAGTTTTCCCGATAAGGGGGGGAGCTCCTACAATGAGCAGTTCTTC. Translating gives CASSFPDKGGSSYNEQFF. This chain links TRBV27 with TRBJ2-1; maybe TRBD2 (7 bases). The CDR3 sequence is 18 residues long. Germline-derived CDR1 and CDR2 are MNHEY and SMNVEV (reference sequence). Trimming stripped 3 bases from V and 0 bases from J, with 18 bases between.

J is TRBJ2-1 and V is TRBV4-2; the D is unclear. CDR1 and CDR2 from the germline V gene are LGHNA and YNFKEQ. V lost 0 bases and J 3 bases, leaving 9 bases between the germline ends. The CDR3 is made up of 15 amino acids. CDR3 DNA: TGTGCCAGCAGCCAAGAGGGGAATTTCTACAATGAGCAGTTCTTC. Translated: CASSQEGNFYNEQFF.

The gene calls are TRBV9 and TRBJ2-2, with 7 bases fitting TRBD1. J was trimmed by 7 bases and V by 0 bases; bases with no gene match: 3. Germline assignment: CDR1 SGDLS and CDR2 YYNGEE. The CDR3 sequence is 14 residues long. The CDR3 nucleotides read TGTGCCAGCAGCGTAGAACAGGGGATCGGGGAGCTGTTTTTT. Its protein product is CASSVEQGIGELFF.

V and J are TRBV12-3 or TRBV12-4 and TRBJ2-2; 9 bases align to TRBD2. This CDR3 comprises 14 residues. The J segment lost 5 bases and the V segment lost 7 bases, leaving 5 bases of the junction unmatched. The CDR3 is CASMSGGYTGELFF. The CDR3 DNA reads TGTGCCAGCATGAGCGGGGGGTATACCGGGGAGCTGTTTTTT.